This T cell receptor (beta chain) was retrieved from a study of T cell changes during pregnancy in multiple sclerosis. Germline V gene data show CDR1 as SEHNR and CDR2 as FQNEAQ (reference sequence). The J segment lost 7 bases and the V segment lost 6 bases, leaving 16 bases of the junction unmatched. The CDR3 consists of 18 residues. Sequenced by immunoSEQ multiplex PCR; TCRdb stores in-frame clones only, minus some. The sample has under 20,000 clones; 84% are singletons. This specimen was CD8+ T cells from peripheral blood mononuclear cells, taken in the second trimester of pregnancy. The chain has TRBV7-9 and TRBJ1-6; TRBD1 agrees at 9 bases. This TCR was sampled from a female donor in good health, enrolled as a control in a pregnancy study. CDR3 in amino acids: CASSSPDRGPKANSPLHF. CDR3 DNA sequence: TGTGCCAGCAGTTCGCCGGACAGGGGCCCGAAGGCAAATTCACCCCTCCACTTT. Looking up the rest from reference TRBV7-9 and TRBJ1-6 gives the full variable domain: DTGVSQNPRHKITKRGQNVTFRCDPISEHNRLYWYRQTLGQGPEFLTYFQNEAQLEKSRLLSDRFSAERPKGSFSTLEIQRTEQGDSAMYLCASSSPDRGPKANSPLHFGNGTRLTVT.